The 32 T cell receptor beta chains below all came from one sample that was sequenced in a study of cytomegalovirus exposure and HLA in healthy donors. PCR used 60 Vbeta primers and 13 Jbeta primers. Generated by immunoSEQ multiplex PCR, the TCRdb table keeps only in-frame clones and is missing some. The sample has approximately 70,000 clones, around 69% seen once. Sequencing input: PBMCs. The source of these receptors is a human donor in good health.

This clone has more than one count but fewer than ten. The chain employs TRBV11-3 and TRBJ1-1; TRBD1 aligns across 7 bases. Germline V gene data show CDR1 as SGHNT and CDR2 as YENEEA. The CDR3 spans 15 residues. V trimming: 5 bases; J trimming: 5 bases; junction bases outside the gene matches: 11. The CDR3 here is CASSEPGNRGTEAFF. Here the CDR3 DNA reads TGTGCCAGCAGCGAACCCGGTAACAGGGGAACTGAAGCTTTCTTT.

The sample holds a few counts of this clone. The chain employs TRBV25-1 and TRBJ2-3, with D maybe TRBD2 (6 bases). Trimming cost V 3 bases and J 0 bases, with 10 bases left between them. This CDR3 contains 15 residues. Germline V gives CDR1 MGHDK, CDR2 SYGVNS. In DNA form, the CDR3 reads TGTGCCAGCAGTGAGGTAGGGACTAGCACAGATACGCAGTATTTT. Translating gives CASSEVGTSTDTQYF.

The V and J genes are TRBV5-1 and TRBJ1-1, with no clear D. The germline gives CDR1 SGHRS, CDR2 YFSETQ. CDR3 size: 14 residues. V was cut by 4 bases and J by 4 bases, with 14 bases left in between. The CDR3 coding sequence is TGCGCCAGCAGCCTTAGCGCTTCAGGCACTGAAGCTTTCTTT. It codes for CASSLSASGTEAFF.

This clone occurred a few times. V gene TRBV6-1 combines with J gene TRBJ2-7, with D perhaps matching TRBD1 (6 bases). This CDR3 is 13 amino acids long. Per germline, CDR1 MNHNS and CDR2 SASEGT. The V end lost 6 bases, the J end lost 5 bases, and 14 bases lay between the germline ends. CDR3 region: CASRSGTQNEQYF. CDR3 nucleotides: TGTGCCAGCAGATCCGGGACACAAAACGAGCAGTACTTC.

The chain recombines TRBV6-1 with TRBJ1-1; 9 nucleotides align to TRBD1. CDR3 length equals 16 residues. Germline assignment: CDR1 MNHNS and CDR2 SASEGT. The J segment lost 4 bases and the V segment lost 2 bases, leaving 8 bases of the junction unmatched. Here the CDR3 reads CASSEWGQGTGTEAFF. CDR3 in DNA: TGTGCCAGCAGTGAATGGGGACAGGGTACTGGCACTGAAGCTTTCTTT.

The chain links TRBV29-1 to TRBJ2-7, with TRBD1 matching 8 bases. V shed 5 bases, J shed 3 bases, and the junction held 6 bases outside the gene matches. Germline CDR1 reads SQVTM; CDR2 reads ANQGSEA. This CDR3 comprises 13 residues. The CDR3 here is CSVLRTGSYEQYF. The CDR3 nucleotides are TGCAGCGTTCTTAGGACAGGGAGCTACGAGCAGTACTTC.

This chain uses TRBV15 with TRBJ2-3; maybe TRBD1 (5 bases). There are 13 residues in the CDR3. The germline CDR1 and CDR2 sequences are LNHNV and YYDKDF (reference sequence). V was pared by 5 bases and J by 3 bases, with 9 bases between. CDR3 nucleotide sequence: TGTGCCACCAGCCGACAGAATACAGATACGCAGTATTTT. Protein: CATSRQNTDTQYF.

V usage is TRBV19 and J usage is TRBJ1-1; 8 bases are a match to TRBD1. The CDR3 length is 14 residues. CDR1 and CDR2 from the germline V gene are LNHDA and SQIVND (reference sequence). Trimming took 4 bases from V and 4 from J; bases not matched to a gene: 5. CDR3 sequence: CASSRGTGPTEAFF. The CDR3 nucleotides read TGTGCCAGTAGTAGGGGGACAGGCCCCACTGAAGCTTTCTTT.

J is TRBJ2-1 and V is TRBV5-1; TRBD2 matches 8 bases. Germline trimming cut 2 bases from V and 7 bases from J; bases unmatched to any gene: 5. Germline lookup yields CDR1 SGHRS and CDR2 YFSETQ. The CDR3 sequence is 14 residues long. The CDR3 DNA reads as TGCGCCAGCAGCTTAGGAGCGGGAGTTAATGAGCAGTTCTTC. This encodes CASSLGAGVNEQFF.

This clone has only a few counts. V and J are TRBV5-1 and TRBJ1-6, with a weak D call TRBD1 (5 bases). CDR1 SGHRS and CDR2 YFSETQ come from the germline V gene. The CDR3 is 14 amino acids. Trimming took off 0 bases at V and 10 bases at J, with 11 bases between the two ends. The CDR3 reads CASSLVGRGSPLHF. CDR3 in DNA: TGCGCCAGCAGCTTGGTGGGGAGGGGCTCACCCCTCCACTTT. Filled out from reference TRBV5-1 and TRBJ1-6, the complete variable domain reads KAGVTQTPRYLIKTRGQQVTLSCSPISGHRSVSWYQQTPGQGLQFLFEYFSETQRNKGNFPGRFSGRQFSNSRSEMNVSTLELGDSALYLCASSLVGRGSPLHFGNGTRLTVT.

This chain connects TRBV27 to TRBJ1-2, with a possible D match to TRBD1 (5 bases). The CDR3 runs to 14 residues. CDR1 is MNHEY, CDR2 SMNVEV, per germline (reference sequence). V was trimmed by 2 bases and J by 5 bases, leaving 12 bases between them. The CDR3 DNA is TGTGCCAGCAGTTTAAAGGCAGCAGGGTATGGCTACACCTTC. Translation: CASSLKAAGYGYTF.

This clone was counted a few times. The DNA of the CDR3 is TGTGCCAGCAGTTTATCGTGGACAGGGGCTGGGGAGCAGTACTTC. Protein: CASSLSWTGAGEQYF. This chain uses TRBV27 with TRBJ2-7; 9 bases agree with TRBD1. This CDR3 is 15 amino acids long. CDR1 and CDR2 (germline): MNHEY, SMNVEV (reference sequence). Germline trimming cut 0 bases from V and 7 bases from J; bases unmatched to any gene: 7.

The chain employs TRBV6-5 and TRBJ1-1; the match to TRBD1 covers 7 bases. The CDR3 is 14 residues long. After removal of 5 bases from V and 1 base from J, the junction contained 4 bases not matched to a gene. Germline V gene sequence: CDR1 MNHEY, CDR2 SVGAGI. CDR3 sequence (DNA): TGTGCCAGCAGTCGAGGGGGCCCGAACACTGAAGCTTTCTTT. This sequence encodes CASSRGGPNTEAFF.

The V gene is TRBV5-1, the J gene TRBJ2-7; tentative D call: TRBD2 (6 bases). Looked up from germline, CDR1 is SGHRS and CDR2 is YFSETQ. CDR3 length equals 15 residues. The V end was cut by 7 bases, the J end by 4 bases, with 21 bases between. In DNA form, the CDR3 reads TGCGCCAGCGCCCTTAGCGGATATAACCCTTACGAGCAGTACTTC. Translation gives CASALSGYNPYEQYF.

V is TRBV5-1 and J is TRBJ1-3; tentatively, D is TRBD1 (5 bases). Germline-derived CDR1 and CDR2 are SGHRS and YFSETQ. The V and J ends lost 2 bases and 0 bases respectively, with 18 bases between them. The CDR3 extends over 18 amino acids. The CDR3 sequence: CASSLRTPLISSGNTIYF. The CDR3 nucleotides read TGCGCCAGCAGCTTAAGGACACCCCTCATCTCCTCTGGAAACACCATATATTTT.

The chain recombines TRBV10-3 with TRBJ2-7, with 7 bases fitting TRBD1. J was trimmed by 0 bases and V by 4 bases; bases with no gene match: 3. The CDR3 is 14 amino acids. CDR1 is ENHRY, CDR2 SYGVKD, per germline. The CDR3 DNA sequence: TGTGCCATCAGTGGCCGGGACAGCTCCTACGAGCAGTACTTC. It is translated as CAISGRDSSYEQYF.

V is TRBV5-1 and J is TRBJ2-7; 8 bases line up with TRBD1. Germline loops: CDR1 SGHRS, CDR2 YFSETQ. CDR3 length equals 15 residues. The ends lost 0 bases at V and 2 bases at J; junction bases unmatched: 4. The CDR3 DNA reads as TGCGCCAGCAGCTTGGGGACAGGGTCAACCTACGAGCAGTACTTC. As protein: CASSLGTGSTYEQYF.

The CDR3: CAISESGGESYEQYF. CDR3 bases: TGTGCCATCAGTGAGTCAGGGGGAGAGTCCTACGAGCAGTACTTC. The chain joins TRBV10-3 to TRBJ2-5; possibly TRBD1 for D (6 bases). The DNA end favors TRBJ2-7, so the J call may be wrong. Germline V CDR1 and CDR2: ENHRY, SYGVKD. The CDR3 is made up of 15 amino acids.

This clone occurred a few times. The chain is built from TRBV20-1 and TRBJ1-1, with unresolved D. Trimming left V 6 bases short and J 3 bases short, with 8 bases between. CDR1 and CDR2 from the germline V gene are DFQATT and SNEGSKA (reference sequence). The CDR3 loop spans 11 amino acids. CDR3 bases: TGCAGTGCCCCGGAGGACACTGAAGCTTTCTTT. Its protein product is CSAPEDTEAFF.

CDR3 DNA sequence: TGTGCCAGCAGTGAAGCCCCGGGACAGCTAACAATTGTCTCCGGGGAGCTGTTTTTT. Its translation: CASSEAPGQLTIVSGELFF. V usage is TRBV2 and J usage is TRBJ2-2, with 7 bases fitting TRBD1. Germline values: CDR1 SNHLY, CDR2 FYNNEI. The CDR3 runs 19 residues. V lost 0 bases to trimming and J lost 6 bases; unmatched junction nucleotides: 16. Together with reference TRBV2 and TRBJ2-2, the CDR3 gives the full variable domain: EPEVTQTPSHQVTQMGQEVILRCVPISNHLYFYWYRQILGQKVEFLVSFYNNEISEKSEIFDDQFSVERPDGSNFTLKIRSTKLEDSAMYFCASSEAPGQLTIVSGELFFGEGSRLTVL.

This clone was observed a handful of times. The rearrangement uses TRBV19 and TRBJ1-2; no clear D. The CDR3 is made up of 11 amino acids. Germline CDR1 is LNHDA and CDR2 is SQIVND (reference sequence). The germline V and J ends were trimmed by 11 bases and 2 bases, with 9 bases remaining between them. The CDR3 sequence is CALLSNYGYTF. The CDR3 DNA follows: TGTGCCCTCCTTTCGAACTATGGCTACACCTTC.

This chain joins TRBV27 and TRBJ1-1; D not resolved. The CDR3 loop spans 15 amino acids. V lost 6 bases, J lost 5 bases, and 19 bases lay in between. From germline, CDR1 is MNHEY and CDR2 SMNVEV (reference sequence). CDR3 protein: CASSLLSGERTEAFF. CDR3 sequence (DNA): TGTGCCAGCAGCCTACTAAGCGGCGAGAGGACTGAAGCTTTCTTT.

The chain has TRBV27 and TRBJ2-1, with D possibly matching TRBD2 (5 bases). The germline gives CDR1 MNHEY, CDR2 SMNVEV (reference sequence). Trimming removed 7 bases at V and 6 bases at J, with 13 bases between. CDR3 length equals 13 residues. CDR3 amino acids: CASTRSRGNEQFF. CDR3 bases: TGTGCCAGCACCCGAAGCCGGGGCAATGAGCAGTTCTTC.

The chain has TRBV5-4 and TRBJ2-3, with 7 bases that match TRBD2. The CDR3 has 15 residues. V lost 4 bases to trimming and J lost 3 bases; unmatched junction nucleotides: 8. Germline V gene data show CDR1 as SGHNT and CDR2 as YYREEE (reference sequence). The CDR3 nucleotides are TGTGCCAGCAGCCCCCCCCGGGAGGTGACAGATACGCAGTATTTT. This encodes CASSPPREVTDTQYF.

The J gene is TRBJ2-5, the V gene TRBV6-6, with 11 bases identical to TRBD2. There are 16 residues in the CDR3. V gave up 4 bases and J gave up 5 bases; unmatched junction bases: 9. From germline, CDR1 is MNHNY and CDR2 SVGAGI (reference sequence). Written as DNA, the CDR3 is TGTGCCAGCAGTTCCCCTTTGACTAGCGGGACGGAGACCCAGTACTTC. Translation: CASSSPLTSGTETQYF.

The gene calls are TRBV5-1 and TRBJ1-2; D not certain. This CDR3 is 15 amino acids long. Germline lookup yields CDR1 SGHRS and CDR2 YFSETQ. V lost 4 bases and J 7 bases, leaving 20 bases between the germline ends. The CDR3, as DNA: TGCGCCAGCAGCCCCGAGGGCTGGGTTGCGTCTGGCTACACCTTC. Encoded protein: CASSPEGWVASGYTF.

V gene TRBV19 combines with J gene TRBJ1-1; 7 bases fit TRBD1. V shed 6 bases and J 5 bases; nucleotides not matched to a gene: 9. Germline CDR1 reads LNHDA; CDR2 reads SQIVND (reference sequence). The CDR3 spans 14 residues. The CDR3 nucleotides read TGTGCCAGTAGGGATAGACAGGGCAGGACTGAAGCTTTCTTT. It codes for CASRDRQGRTEAFF.

V gene TRBV6-1 combines with J gene TRBJ2-7; tentatively, D is TRBD2 (6 bases). CDR3 length: 15 amino acids. The ends were cut back, 5 bases at V and 9 bases at J, with 23 bases in the middle. CDR1 and CDR2 (germline): MNHNS, SASEGT. CDR3 sequence reads: CASSQSGGVPRRQYF. CDR3 coding DNA: TGTGCCAGCAGTCAGAGTGGCGGGGTACCCCGCCGGCAGTACTTC.

This clone came up once. The chain carries TRBV28 and TRBJ1-5, with TRBD1 as a possible D gene (6 bases). This CDR3 region has 15 residues. Germline V lookup: CDR1 MDHEN, CDR2 SYDVKM. V lost 3 bases and J lost 4, with 13 bases in between. The CDR3 bases are TGTGCCAGCAGTTTTTTGGACAGCGCTAATCAGCCCCAGCATTTT. This encodes CASSFLDSANQPQHF.

The chain links TRBV6-1 to TRBJ1-2, with no clear D. CDR1 MNHNS and CDR2 SASEGT come from the germline V gene. The CDR3 length is 17 residues. V was pared by 2 bases and J by 2 bases, with 18 bases between. Here the CDR3 DNA reads TGTGCCAGCAGTGAAATCCGGGAAAGATATACGAACTATGGCTACACCTTC. Translation gives CASSEIRERYTNYGYTF.

The chain uses TRBV7-2 and TRBJ2-5; D may be TRBD1 (5 bases). V was trimmed by 2 bases and J by 5 bases, leaving 12 bases between them. The CDR3 runs to 14 residues. The germline V gene encodes CDR1 SGHTA and CDR2 FQGNSA. The DNA of the CDR3 is TGTGCCAGCAGCTTACAGGCAGGGCGCGAGACCCAGTACTTC. It yields the protein CASSLQAGRETQYF.

This chain connects TRBV30 to TRBJ2-7; 10 bases match TRBD2. The germline V gene encodes CDR1 GTSNPN and CDR2 SVGIG (reference sequence). This CDR3 has 16 residues. The ends lost 0 bases at V and 2 bases at J; junction bases unmatched: 7. CDR3 protein: CAWSVAGGQGPYEQYF. CDR3 coding DNA: TGTGCCTGGAGTGTAGCGGGGGGGCAGGGCCCCTACGAGCAGTACTTC.